This T cell receptor (beta chain) was profiled in a study of blood T cell repertoires in COVID-19. Study information: In each case, the material was cDNA or gDNA derived from T cells, B-cell-depleted T cells, or PBMCs.

This CDR3 region has 15 residues. Germline CDR1 MGHDK, CDR2 SYGVNS. V was pared by 4 bases and J by 4 bases, with 16 bases between. Authors' data handling: Using reference gene primer amplification, nucleated cell counts were estimated. Produced via immunoSEQ multiplex PCR; TCRdb's table is partial and in-frame only. V and J calls and clone size follow that table, whereas D and trimming were derived from the DNA. The profile covers some 31,000 clones, with roughly 80% appearing a single time and 6% to 8% taken by the ten largest. The sample taken for sequencing was peripheral blood. This chain joins TRBV25-1 and TRBJ2-5; a possible D gene is TRBD2 (6 bases). The receptor was derived from a woman aged 70-85 years with active or convalescent COVID-19. The CDR3 protein is CASSAGGWSLETQYF. The CDR3 DNA reads TGTGCCAGCAGTGCTGGGGGGTGGAGTTTAGAGACCCAGTACTTC.